This TCR beta chain was sequenced for a study of blood T cell repertoires in COVID-19. Study details: Researchers got acute and convalescent COVID-19 samples from the United States, Italy and Spain.

V lost 4 bases and J lost 3; bases outside the gene matches: 9. CDR1 MGHRA and CDR2 YSYEKL come from the germline V gene. This CDR3 region has 17 residues. Per the original methods: The assay estimated nucleated cells by amplifying reference gene primers. The assay was immunoSEQ multiplex PCR, and TCRdb's table has in-frame clones only and misses some. Clone size and the V and J calls come from that table; the DNA yielded D and trimming. The table has about 240,000 clones, roughly 85% seen once. The genes are TRBV4-1 and TRBJ2-2, with 9 bases identical to TRBD2. Sample: peripheral blood. This TCR derives from a woman under 30 with acute or convalescent COVID-19. The chain's CDR3 is CASSLWPGLADTGELFF. Written as DNA, the CDR3 is TGCGCCAGCAGCCTCTGGCCGGGACTAGCTGACACCGGGGAGCTGTTTTTT.